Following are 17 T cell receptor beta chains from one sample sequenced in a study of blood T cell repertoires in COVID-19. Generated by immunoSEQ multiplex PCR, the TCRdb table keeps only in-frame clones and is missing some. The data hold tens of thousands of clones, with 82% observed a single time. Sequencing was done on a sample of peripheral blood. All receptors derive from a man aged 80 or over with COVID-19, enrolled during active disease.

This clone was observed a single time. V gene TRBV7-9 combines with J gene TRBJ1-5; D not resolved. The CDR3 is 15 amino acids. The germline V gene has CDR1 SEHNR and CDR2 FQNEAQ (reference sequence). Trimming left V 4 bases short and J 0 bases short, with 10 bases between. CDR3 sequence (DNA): TGTGCCAGCAGCTCCAGTAGCTATAGCAATCAGCCCCAGCATTTT. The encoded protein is CASSSSSYSNQPQHF.

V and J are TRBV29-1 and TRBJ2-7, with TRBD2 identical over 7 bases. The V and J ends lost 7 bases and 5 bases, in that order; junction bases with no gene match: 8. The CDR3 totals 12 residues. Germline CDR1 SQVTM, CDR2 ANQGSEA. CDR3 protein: CSALAAGDEQYV. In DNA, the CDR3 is TGCAGCGCTCTGGCGGCGGGAGACGAGCAGTACGTC.

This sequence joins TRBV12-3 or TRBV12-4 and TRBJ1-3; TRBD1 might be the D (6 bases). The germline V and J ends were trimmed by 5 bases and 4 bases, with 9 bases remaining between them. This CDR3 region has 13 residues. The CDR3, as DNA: TGTGCCAGCAGTCCCGGACAGGGAAACACCATATATTTT. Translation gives CASSPGQGNTIYF.

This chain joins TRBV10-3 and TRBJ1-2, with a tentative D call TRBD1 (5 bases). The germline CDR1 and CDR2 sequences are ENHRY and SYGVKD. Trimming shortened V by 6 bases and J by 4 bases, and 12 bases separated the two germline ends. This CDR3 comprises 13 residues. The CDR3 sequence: CAIRKGLTYGYTF. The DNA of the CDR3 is TGTGCCATCAGAAAGGGACTCACCTATGGCTACACCTTC.

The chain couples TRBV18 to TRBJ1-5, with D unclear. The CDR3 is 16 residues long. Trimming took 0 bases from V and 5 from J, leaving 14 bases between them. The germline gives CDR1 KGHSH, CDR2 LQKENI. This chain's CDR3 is CASSPPSGRRDQPQHF. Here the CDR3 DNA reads TGTGCCAGCTCACCACCGTCTGGGAGACGGGATCAGCCCCAGCATTTT.

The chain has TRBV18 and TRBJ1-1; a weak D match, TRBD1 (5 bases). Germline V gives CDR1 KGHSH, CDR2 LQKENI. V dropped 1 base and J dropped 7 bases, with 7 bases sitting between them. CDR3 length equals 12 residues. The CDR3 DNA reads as TGTGCCAGCTCACCACGGCAGGGTGAAGCTTTCTTT. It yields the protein CASSPRQGEAFF.

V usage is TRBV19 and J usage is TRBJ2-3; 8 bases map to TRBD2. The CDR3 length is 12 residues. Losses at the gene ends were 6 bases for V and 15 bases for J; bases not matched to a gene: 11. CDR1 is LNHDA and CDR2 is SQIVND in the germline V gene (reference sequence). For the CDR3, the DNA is TGTGCCAGTAGGACTTTAGCGGGGTCTTTCTATTTT. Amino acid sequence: CASRTLAGSFYF. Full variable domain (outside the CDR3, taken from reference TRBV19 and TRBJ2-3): DGGITQSPKYLFRKEGQNVTLSCEQNLNHDAMYWYRQDPGQGLRLIYYSQIVNDFQKGDIAEGYSVSREKKESFPLTVTSAQKNPTAFYLCASRTLAGSFYFGPGTRLTVL.

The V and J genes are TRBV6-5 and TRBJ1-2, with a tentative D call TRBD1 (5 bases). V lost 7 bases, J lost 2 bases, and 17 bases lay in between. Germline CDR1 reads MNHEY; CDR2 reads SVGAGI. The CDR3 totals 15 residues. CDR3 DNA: TGTGCCAGCATACGGTCCGCTTGGGGCAACTATGGCTACACCTTC. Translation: CASIRSAWGNYGYTF.

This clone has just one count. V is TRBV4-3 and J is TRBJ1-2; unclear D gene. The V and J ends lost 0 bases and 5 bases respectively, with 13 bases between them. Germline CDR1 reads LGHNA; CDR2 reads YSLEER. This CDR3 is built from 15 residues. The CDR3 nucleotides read TGCGCCAGCAGCCAAGAGAGAGGGCGAAATTATGGCTACACCTTC. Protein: CASSQERGRNYGYTF.

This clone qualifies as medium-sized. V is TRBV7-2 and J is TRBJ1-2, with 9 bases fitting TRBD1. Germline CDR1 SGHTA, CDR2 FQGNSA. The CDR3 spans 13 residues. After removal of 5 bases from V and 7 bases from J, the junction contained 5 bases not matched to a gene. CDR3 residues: CASSLQGAFGYTF. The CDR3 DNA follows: TGTGCCAGCAGCCTACAGGGGGCTTTTGGCTACACCTTC.

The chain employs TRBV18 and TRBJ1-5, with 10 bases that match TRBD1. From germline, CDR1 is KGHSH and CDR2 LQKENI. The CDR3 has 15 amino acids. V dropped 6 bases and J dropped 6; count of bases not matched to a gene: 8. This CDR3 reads CASSQGTGAGQPQHF. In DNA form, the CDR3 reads TGTGCCAGCTCCCAAGGGACAGGGGCGGGTCAGCCCCAGCATTTT.

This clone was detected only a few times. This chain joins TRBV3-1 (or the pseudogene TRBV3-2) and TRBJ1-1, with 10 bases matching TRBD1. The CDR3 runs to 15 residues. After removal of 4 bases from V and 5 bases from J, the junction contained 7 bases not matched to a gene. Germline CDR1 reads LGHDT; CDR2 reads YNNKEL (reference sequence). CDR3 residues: CASSLGTGDGTEAFF. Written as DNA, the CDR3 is TGTGCCAGCAGCCTCGGGACAGGGGATGGAACTGAAGCTTTCTTT.

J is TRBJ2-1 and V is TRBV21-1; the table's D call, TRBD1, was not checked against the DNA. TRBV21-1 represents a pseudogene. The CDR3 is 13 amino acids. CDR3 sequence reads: CASSRCRANEQFF. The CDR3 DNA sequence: TGTGCCAGCAGCAGGTGCAGGGCCAATGAGCAGTTCTTC.

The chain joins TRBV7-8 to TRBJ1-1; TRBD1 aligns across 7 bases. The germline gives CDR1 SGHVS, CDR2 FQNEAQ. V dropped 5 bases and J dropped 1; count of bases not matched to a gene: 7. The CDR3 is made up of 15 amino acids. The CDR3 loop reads CASSPRGPRNTEAFF. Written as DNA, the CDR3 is TGTGCCAGCAGCCCAAGGGGGCCTAGGAACACTGAAGCTTTCTTT.

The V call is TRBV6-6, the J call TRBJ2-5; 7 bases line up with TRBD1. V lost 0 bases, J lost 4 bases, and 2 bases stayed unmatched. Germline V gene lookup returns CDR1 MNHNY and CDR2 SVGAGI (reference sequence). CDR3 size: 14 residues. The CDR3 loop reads CASSYSDRAETQYF. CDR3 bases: TGTGCCAGCAGTTACTCCGACAGGGCAGAGACCCAGTACTTC.

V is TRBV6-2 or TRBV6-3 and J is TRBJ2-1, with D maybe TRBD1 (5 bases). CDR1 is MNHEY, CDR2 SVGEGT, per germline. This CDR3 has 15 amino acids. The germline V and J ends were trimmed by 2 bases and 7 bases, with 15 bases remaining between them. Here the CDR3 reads CASSYAGIPGNEQFF. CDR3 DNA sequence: TGTGCCAGCAGTTACGCAGGGATCCCTGGGAATGAGCAGTTCTTC.

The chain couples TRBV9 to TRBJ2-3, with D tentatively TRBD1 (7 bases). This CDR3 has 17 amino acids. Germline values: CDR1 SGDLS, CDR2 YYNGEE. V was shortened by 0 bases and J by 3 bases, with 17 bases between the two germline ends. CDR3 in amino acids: CASSVAFRTGGTDTQYF. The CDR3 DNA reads TGTGCCAGCAGCGTAGCTTTCAGGACAGGAGGGACAGATACGCAGTATTTT.